These 32 T cell receptor beta chains share one sample of origin, sequenced in a study of T cell changes during pregnancy in multiple sclerosis. Clones were read by immunoSEQ multiplex PCR, and TCRdb kept only the in-frame ones, dropping some. The sample records some 60,000 clones, just over 90% being singletons. The specimen comprised peripheral blood, sampled in the first trimester of pregnancy. These receptors came from a female donor in good health, enrolled as a control in a pregnancy study.

The chain recombines TRBV7-2 with TRBJ2-7; no reliable D call. Germline CDR1 and CDR2: SGHTA and FQGNSA. The CDR3 has 11 amino acids. Trimming took off 4 bases at V and 6 bases at J, with 7 bases between the two ends. CDR3 nucleotide sequence: TGTGCCAGCAGCTCCCTCCTCGAGCAGTACTTC. It codes for CASSSLLEQYF.

The chain is built from TRBV18 and TRBJ2-7; a possible D gene is TRBD1 (6 bases). The CDR3 loop spans 13 amino acids. CDR1 KGHSH and CDR2 LQKENI come from the germline V gene. Between the trimmed V and J ends, which lost 5 bases and 5 bases, there was a span of 13 bases. The CDR3 spells CASSEQGQNEQYF. CDR3 coding DNA: TGTGCCAGCTCAGAACAGGGTCAGAACGAGCAGTACTTC.

The chain combines TRBV18 with TRBJ1-2, with TRBD1 matching 8 bases. J gave up 3 bases and V 6 bases, and 12 bases lay outside the gene matches. This CDR3 region has 16 residues. Germline V gene sequence: CDR1 KGHSH, CDR2 LQKENI. In DNA, the CDR3 is TGTGCCAGCTCCCCCGCGGCCGGACAGGGCGACTATGGCTACACCTTC. Translating it yields CASSPAAGQGDYGYTF.

CDR3 sequence (DNA): TGTGCCAGCGTTGGGGGGGAAGCCGGGGAGCTGTTTTTT. Amino acid sequence: CASVGGEAGELFF. The gene calls are TRBV2 and TRBJ2-2; 7 nucleotides align to TRBD2. CDR1 SNHLY and CDR2 FYNNEI come from the germline V gene. V was clipped by 8 bases and J by 6 bases; unmatched bases: 6. The CDR3 totals 13 residues.

The chain recombines TRBV11-2 with TRBJ2-2, with D hard to call. CDR1 is SGHAT, CDR2 FQNNGV, per germline. Trimming removed 6 bases from V and 6 bases from J, with 8 bases in between. The CDR3 is 12 residues long. CDR3 loop: CASRYLAGELFF. The CDR3 DNA follows: TGTGCCAGCAGATACCTAGCCGGGGAGCTGTTTTTT.

The chain carries TRBV19 and TRBJ2-7; TRBD1 is a possible D gene (6 bases). The CDR3 consists of 15 residues. Germline CDR1 and CDR2: LNHDA and SQIVND (reference sequence). The V end was cut by 6 bases, the J end by 0 bases, with 15 bases between. The CDR3 coding sequence is TGTGCCAGTAGGGGGGCTAGTACATCCTCCTACGAGCAGTACTTC. Translation: CASRGASTSSYEQYF.

The CDR3 coding sequence is TGTGCCAGCAGCCAAGGGCTAGCGGACGCCGGGGAGCTGTTTTTT. Its translation: CASSQGLADAGELFF. The chain couples TRBV4-2 to TRBJ2-2, with 7 bases aligning to TRBD2. CDR1 LGHNA and CDR2 YNFKEQ come from the germline V gene. This CDR3 comprises 15 residues. With 1 base clipped from V and 6 bases from J, the junction kept 5 bases outside the gene matches.

The chain employs TRBV28 and TRBJ1-5; D gene ambiguous. CDR1 MDHEN and CDR2 SYDVKM come from the germline V gene. Trimming left V 3 bases short and J 7 bases short, with 7 bases between. The CDR3 spans 12 residues. The CDR3 spells CASSFGEQPQHF. The CDR3 DNA is TGTGCCAGCAGTTTTGGTGAGCAGCCCCAGCATTTT.

The chain recombines TRBV5-4 with TRBJ2-3, with 7 bases identical to TRBD1. The V gene's germline CDR1 is SGHNT and CDR2 YYREEE (reference sequence). The CDR3 totals 14 residues. With 3 bases clipped from V and 5 bases from J, the junction kept 6 bases outside the gene matches. The CDR3 reads CASSSNAGGDTQYF. The CDR3 nucleotides read TGTGCCAGCAGCTCCAACGCAGGGGGAGATACGCAGTATTTT.

The V and J genes are TRBV21-1 and TRBJ2-7; TRBD2 was called by the table and not checked on the DNA. TRBV21-1 is a pseudogene. CDR3 length equals 12 residues. CDR3 sequence reads: CASSKRGGEQYF. The DNA for the CDR3 is TGTGCCAGCAGCAAAAGGGGGGGTGAGCAGTACTTC.

V gene TRBV5-6 combines with J gene TRBJ2-1; 9 nucleotides align to TRBD2. CDR1 and CDR2 from the germline V gene are SGHDT and YYEEEE. V was clipped by 3 bases and J by 10 bases; unmatched bases: 14. This CDR3 is 16 amino acids long. The CDR3 nucleotides read TGTGCCAGCAGCTCCCCTGGGGCGGGGGGGACTCGCGAGCAGTTCTTC. This sequence encodes CASSSPGAGGTREQFF.

The chain joins TRBV7-2 to TRBJ2-5; the match to TRBD2 covers 11 bases. Trimming removed 1 base from V and 2 bases from J; junction bases left unmatched: 6. This CDR3 is 17 amino acids long. Germline CDR1 and CDR2: SGHTA and FQGNSA. The CDR3 region is CASSLVILAGGQETQYF. CDR3 bases: TGTGCCAGCAGCTTAGTTATTCTAGCGGGAGGACAAGAGACCCAGTACTTC.

The J gene is TRBJ1-1, the V gene TRBV6-5; D call uncertain. Germline V gives CDR1 MNHEY, CDR2 SVGAGI. The V end lost 4 bases, the J end lost 0 bases, and 3 bases lay between the germline ends. The CDR3 consists of 12 residues. The CDR3 here is CASSSVNTEAFF. The CDR3 DNA reads TGTGCCAGCAGTTCGGTGAACACTGAAGCTTTCTTT.

The CDR3 loop reads CSVVRDRGQGETQYF. CDR3 sequence (DNA): TGCAGCGTAGTCAGGGACAGGGGGCAAGGAGAGACCCAGTACTTC. The rearrangement joins TRBV29-1 to TRBJ2-5; TRBD1 matches at 12 bases. The CDR3 runs to 15 residues. Germline V gene data show CDR1 as SQVTM and CDR2 as ANQGSEA. Trimming at V came to 6 bases and at J to 4 bases, leaving 9 bases not matched to a gene.

This chain connects TRBV7-6 to TRBJ2-2; D remains unclear. CDR1 and CDR2 from the germline V gene are SGHVS and FNYEAQ. V lost 5 bases and J lost 6, with 10 bases in between. The CDR3 consists of 13 residues. CDR3 sequence reads: CASSPTIPGELFF. The CDR3 region has the DNA TGTGCCAGCAGCCCCACTATCCCCGGGGAGCTGTTTTTT.

CDR3 coding DNA: TGTGCCAGCTCACCGTCGGAGAGTATTGTGAGGCGGGAAGCTTTCTTT. Encoded protein: CASSPSESIVRREAFF. V gene TRBV18 combines with J gene TRBJ1-1, with D hard to call. V was pared by 3 bases and J by 8 bases, with 22 bases between. CDR3 size: 16 residues. Per the germline V gene, CDR1 is KGHSH and CDR2 is LQKENI.

V and J are TRBV5-1 and TRBJ1-3; D is possibly TRBD1 (6 bases). This CDR3 spans 15 amino acids. Trimming took 4 bases from V and 2 from J, leaving 13 bases between them. Germline loops: CDR1 SGHRS, CDR2 YFSETQ. The CDR3 protein is CASSPGQSAGNTIYF. CDR3 in DNA: TGCGCCAGCAGCCCAGGACAGTCGGCTGGAAACACCATATATTTT.

A single count supports this clone. The chain joins TRBV19 to TRBJ2-5, with 12 bases that match TRBD1. The CDR3 covers 14 residues. Germline loops: CDR1 LNHDA, CDR2 SQIVND (reference sequence). J gave up 5 bases and V 8 bases, and 6 bases lay outside the gene matches. CDR3 DNA sequence: TGTGCCAGTTGGGGACAGGGGGCGGGGGAGACCCAGTACTTC. Encoded protein: CASWGQGAGETQYF.

The J gene is TRBJ2-7, the V gene TRBV9; 10 nucleotides agree with TRBD2. This CDR3 is 16 amino acids long. The V segment lost 4 bases and the J segment 4 bases; nucleotides outside the gene matches: 11. Germline V gene lookup returns CDR1 SGDLS and CDR2 YYNGEE. The CDR3 reads CASSPRGLAGDYEQYF. As DNA, the CDR3 is TGTGCCAGCAGCCCACGGGGGCTAGCGGGGGATTACGAGCAGTACTTC.

As DNA, the CDR3 is TGCGCCAGCAGTGGGCCCCAAGCAGGTGGCTACACCTTC. Translated, it gives CASSGPQAGGYTF. The chain carries TRBV10-1 and TRBJ1-2; D not resolved. Germline V gene sequence: CDR1 WNHNN, CDR2 SYGVQD (reference sequence). The CDR3 totals 13 residues. V lost 4 bases and J lost 7, with 13 bases in between.

This clone was seen a few times. V is TRBV18 and J is TRBJ2-2, with D unresolved. From germline, CDR1 is KGHSH and CDR2 LQKENI. This CDR3 is built from 13 residues. The V and J ends lost 2 bases and 7 bases respectively, with 8 bases between them. The CDR3 nucleotides are TGTGCCAGCTCACCAGAGGCTAGCGGGGAGCTGTTTTTT. Translated: CASSPEASGELFF. The complete variable domain, with remaining parts taken from reference TRBV18 and TRBJ2-2, reads NAGVMQNPRHLVRRRGQEARLRCSPMKGHSHVYWYRQLPEEGLKFMVYLQKENIIDESGMPKERFSAEFPKEGPSILRIQQVVRGDSAAYFCASSPEASGELFFGEGSRLTVL.

The chain combines TRBV28 with TRBJ2-5; 7 nucleotides line up with TRBD1. Germline values: CDR1 MDHEN, CDR2 SYDVKM. The CDR3 runs to 13 residues. V lost 3 bases to trimming and J lost 4 bases; unmatched junction nucleotides: 2. CDR3 sequence (DNA): TGTGCCAGCAGTTTCACAGGGGTAGAGACCCAGTACTTC. Its translation: CASSFTGVETQYF.

The chain combines TRBV6-1 with TRBJ2-3; possibly TRBD2 for D (5 bases). This CDR3 contains 15 residues. Germline V gives CDR1 MNHNS, CDR2 SASEGT. V was clipped by 3 bases and J by 2 bases, with 12 bases between them. Written as DNA, the CDR3 is TGTGCCAGCAGTGAGGACTGGTTATCCACAGATACGCAGTATTTT. Its protein product is CASSEDWLSTDTQYF.

The chain recombines TRBV25-1 with TRBJ1-2, with D possibly being TRBD1 (5 bases). V lost 7 bases to trimming and J lost 4 bases, with 10 bases between them. The CDR3 is made up of 12 amino acids. The germline gives CDR1 MGHDK, CDR2 SYGVNS. CDR3 in DNA: TGTGCCAGCAATGGCAGGGCCTATGGCTACACCTTC. Translated, it gives CASNGRAYGYTF.

The J gene is TRBJ1-1, the V gene TRBV5-4; D perhaps matches TRBD1 (5 bases). Trimming cost V 4 bases and J 1 base, with 11 bases left between them. The CDR3 spans 14 residues. Germline values: CDR1 SGHNT, CDR2 YYREEE (reference sequence). The CDR3 DNA reads TGTGCCAGCAGCCTCCGGGGGGGGAACACTGAAGCTTTCTTT. It yields the protein CASSLRGGNTEAFF.

The chain has TRBV10-3 and TRBJ1-5; 7 bases are shared with TRBD1. Germline CDR1 and CDR2: ENHRY and SYGVKD. The CDR3 spans 15 residues. V shed 6 bases, J shed 4 bases, and the junction held 9 bases outside the gene matches. The CDR3 protein is CAIRGDSRTNQPQHF. CDR3 DNA sequence: TGTGCCATCAGGGGGGACAGCCGAACTAATCAGCCCCAGCATTTT.

The chain has TRBV19 and TRBJ2-5; 13 bases are a match to TRBD2. The J segment lost 3 bases and the V segment lost 10 bases, leaving 5 bases of the junction unmatched. The CDR3 consists of 14 residues. Germline V gene sequence: CDR1 LNHDA, CDR2 SQIVND (reference sequence). The CDR3 DNA reads TGTGCCACCCTAGGGACTAGCGGGGAAGAGACCCAGTACTTC. This translates into CATLGTSGEETQYF.

Concerning this clone: The junction departs from germline at one end; a sequencing error may be responsible. The chain couples TRBV7-7 to TRBJ2-3; a weak D match, TRBD2 (5 bases). The CDR3 sequence is 15 residues long. Germline assignment: CDR1 SSHAT and CDR2 FNYEAQ (reference sequence). The CDR3 DNA sequence: TGTGCTAGCAGCCCCGGGATCGCTAGCACAGATACGCAGTATTTT. It translates to CASSPGIASTDTQYF.

V is TRBV30 and J is TRBJ2-1, with 10 positions matching TRBD2. V lost 3 bases to trimming and J lost 4 bases; unmatched junction nucleotides: 6. In germline, CDR1 is GTSNPN, CDR2 SVGIG (reference sequence). CDR3 size: 15 residues. The CDR3 nucleotides are TGTGCCTGGAGAGATGGACTAGCGGTTTACAATGAGCAGTTCTTC. Translating it yields CAWRDGLAVYNEQFF.

This rearrangement joins TRBV4-2 to TRBJ2-7; TRBD2 is a possible D gene (6 bases). Germline lookup yields CDR1 LGHNA and CDR2 YNFKEQ. Trimming took 6 bases from V and 0 from J, leaving 18 bases between them. This CDR3 region has 16 residues. The CDR3 coding sequence is TGTGCCAGCAGTCTGCTGGGCGGGGCCTCCTCCTACGAGCAGTACTTC. This gives the protein CASSLLGGASSYEQYF.

The rearrangement links TRBV9 to TRBJ2-7; the match to TRBD2 covers 9 bases. Germline loops: CDR1 SGDLS, CDR2 YYNGEE. This CDR3 is 13 amino acids long. The V gene end was trimmed by 4 bases and the J gene end by 7 bases; junction bases not matched to a gene: 6. The CDR3 is CASSPGTSKEQYF. CDR3 nucleotides: TGTGCCAGCAGCCCCGGGACTAGCAAGGAGCAGTACTTC.

V gene TRBV30 combines with J gene TRBJ1-3; a weak D match, TRBD1 (6 bases). Germline V gene sequence: CDR1 GTSNPN, CDR2 SVGIG (reference sequence). Trimming cost V 5 bases and J 4 bases, with 9 bases left between them. CDR3 length: 12 residues. CDR3 loop: CAWQGLGNTIYF. For the CDR3, the DNA is TGTGCCTGGCAGGGGCTCGGAAACACCATATATTTT.